Sequencing of this T cell receptor beta chain was carried out in a study of T cells in narcolepsy. Background on the study: Enrolled donors included narcolepsy type 1 or type 2 patients and healthy controls.

TCRdb's table, derived via immunoSEQ multiplex PCR, lists solely in-frame clones and lacks some. This table has tens of thousands of clones, less than 85% appearing once. Notes on the study in general: Comparing one patient's CSF and blood CD4+ clonotypes highlighted HCRT- and TRIB2-specific autoreactive clonotypes. Autoreactive clonotypes reportedly recurred in blood of same and different patients, not controls. No autoreactive T cell clone sequences appeared in some memory CD4+ repertoires.

Regarding this clone: Its specificity is not known.

The CDR3 is made up of 12 amino acids. The germline V gene encodes CDR1 MRHNA and CDR2 SNTAGT. With 2 bases removed from V and 4 bases from J, the gap between germline ends came to 5 bases. This TCR was sampled from a human donor with narcolepsy. Input material: CD45RA- memory CD4+ T cells from PBMCs. The V and J genes are TRBV6-4 and TRBJ1-2; D remains ambiguous. CDR3 DNA: TGTGCCAGCAGTGACGGTCCCTATGGCTACACCTTC. It is translated as CASSDGPYGYTF.